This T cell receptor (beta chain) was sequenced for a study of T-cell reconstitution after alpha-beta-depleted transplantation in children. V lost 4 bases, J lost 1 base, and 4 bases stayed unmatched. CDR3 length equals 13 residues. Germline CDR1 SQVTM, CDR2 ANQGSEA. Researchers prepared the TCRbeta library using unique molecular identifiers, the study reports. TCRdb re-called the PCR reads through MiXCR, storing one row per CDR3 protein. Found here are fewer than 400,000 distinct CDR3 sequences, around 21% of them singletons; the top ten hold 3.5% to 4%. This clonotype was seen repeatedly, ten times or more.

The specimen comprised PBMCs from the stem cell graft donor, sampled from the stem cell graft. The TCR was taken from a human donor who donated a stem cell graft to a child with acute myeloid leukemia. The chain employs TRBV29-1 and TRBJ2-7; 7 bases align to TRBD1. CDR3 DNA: TGCAGCGTTGCAAGGACAGGATCCTACGAGCAGTACTTC. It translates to CSVARTGSYEQYF.